This T cell receptor beta chain was sequenced during a study of CD8+CD57+ T cells in acquired aplastic anemia. Study results and caveats: A set of twenty-nine CD8+ CDR3 sequences was shared between patients and controls, and these sequences appeared highly expressed in patients.

The germline V gene has CDR1 DFQATT and CDR2 SNEGSKA (reference sequence). The J segment lost 9 bases and the V segment lost 6 bases, leaving 8 bases of the junction unmatched. The CDR3 sequence is 14 residues long. A remark on this clonotype: Its antigen is not known.

Both TCR beta VDJ combination and CDR3 sequence profiling were carried out. Genomic DNA was the template for this profiling. Each CDR3 protein is one row after TCRdb ran MiXCR on the reads. The sample contains under 500,000 distinct CDR3 sequences, over 25% of which appear only once. The sequenced patients had an expansion of CD8+CD57+ cells seen by flow cytometry. Blood came from patients not yet given any therapy. The rearrangement uses TRBV20-1 and TRBJ2-1, with TRBD2 matching over 13 bases. Sequencing was carried out using sorted CD4+, CD8+, or CD8+CD57+ T cells (not recorded which) from PBMCs. The receptor's source is a human donor with aplastic anemia. The CDR3 spells CSAVLAGGPGEQFF. As DNA, the CDR3 is TGCAGTGCCGTACTAGCGGGGGGGCCGGGTGAGCAGTTCTTC.